These 15 T cell receptor beta chains were sequenced from one sample in a study of tumor-infiltrating lymphocytes in primary liver carcinoma. Production of TCR beta cDNA used roughly 500 ng total RNA together with a constant-region primer. Three nested multiplex PCR rounds, a slightly modified ARM-PCR, produced the libraries for TCR beta. Forward primers for TRBV1-TRBV30 and a C-beta reverse primer served the first two PCR rounds, at about 9 cycles each. TCRdb used MiXCR to reprocess the multiplex PCR reads, holding one entry per CDR3 protein. The sample consists of roughly 32,000 distinct CDR3 sequences, around two thirds of them appearing once. The tissue used was unsorted bulk material of roughly 17-32 mg. RNA and DNA were co-extracted from it with the AllPrep DNA/RNA mini kit. The sequenced sample was liver tumor tissue from sampling region 3. Subset indicated: tumor region T3, left-lateral pole. These receptors were taken from a woman under 40 with primary liver carcinoma and hepatitis B virus infection.

Comments on this clonotype: One junction end disagrees with the germline gene, perhaps due to a read error. The chain combines TRBV7-3 with TRBJ2-3; D call uncertain. The CDR3 loop spans 15 amino acids. Germline CDR1 and CDR2: SGHTA and FQGTGA. CDR3 region: CANSPHKGCTDTQYF. The CDR3 region has the DNA TGTGCCAACAGCCCCCATAAAGGCTGCACAGATACGCAGTATTTT.

This clonotype was seen once. At one end the junction does not follow the germline gene, possibly because of a read error. The V gene is TRBV11-2, the J gene TRBJ1-1; no clear D. The CDR3 runs to 12 residues. Germline loops: CDR1 SGHAT, CDR2 FQNNGV. CDR3 coding DNA: TGTGTCAGCGGAGAGCTGAACACTGAAGCTTTCTTT. Its protein is CVSGELNTEAFF.

The chain's CDR3 is CASSLVWDDEQYF. The CDR3 DNA reads TGTGCCAGCAGCTTGGTCTGGGACGATGAGCAGTACTTC. This chain uses TRBV11-2 with TRBJ2-1, with D perhaps matching TRBD1 or TRBD2 (5 bases each). Gene TRBJ2-7 matches the end of the DNA better, so the J call may be wrong. Germline assignment: CDR1 SGHAT and CDR2 FQNNGV. CDR3 size: 13 residues.

This clonotype has a single count. One end of the junction varies from germline; a read error may be responsible. The J gene is TRBJ2-3, the V gene TRBV11-3, with D possibly TRBD2 on 6 matching bases. The germline gives CDR1 SGHNT, CDR2 YENEEA. CDR3 size: 14 residues. The CDR3 is CDSSNSGLTDTQCF. CDR3 DNA sequence: TGTGACAGCAGCAATAGCGGCCTCACAGATACGCAGTGTTTT.

With respect to this clonotype: A read error may account for a junction end that differs from germline. The chain recombines TRBV6-2 or TRBV6-3 with TRBJ2-7; 8 nucleotides line up with TRBD1. CDR3 length: 15 residues. Germline V lookup: CDR1 MNHEY, CDR2 SVGEGT. The CDR3, as DNA: TGTTCCAGCACCTTTCGACAGGGGCGAAACTACGAGCAGTACTTT. It codes for CSSTFRQGRNYEQYF.

Notes on this clonotype: At one of its ends the junction is not consistent with the germline gene, which may arise from a read error. The V call is TRBV5-6, the J call TRBJ2-2, with no clear D. CDR1 is SGHDT and CDR2 is YYEEEE in the germline V gene. The CDR3 runs 15 residues. The DNA of the CDR3 is TGTGTCAGCTGCTTGACACCCAAAGTCACCGGGGAGCTGTTTTTT. The encoded protein is CVSCLTPKVTGELFF. The full variable domain, with the rest looked up from reference TRBV5-6 and TRBJ2-2, is DAGVTQSPTHLIKTRGQQVTLRCSPKSGHDTVSWYQQALGQGPQFIFQYYEEEERQRGNFPDRFSGHQFPNYSSELNVNALLLGDSALYLCVSCLTPKVTGELFFGEGSRLTVL.

A remark on this clonotype: This clone may be a read error of a much larger clone one base away. The rearrangement joins TRBV12-3 or TRBV12-4 to TRBJ2-3; D possibly uses TRBD1 or TRBD2 (5 bases each). The length of the CDR3 is 16 residues. CDR3 sequence reads: CANSDVGPGSVYTQYF. The CDR3 DNA reads as TGTGCCAACAGTGACGTAGGGCCAGGGAGTGTCTATACGCAGTATTTT.

Details on this clonotype: One junction end does not reproduce the germline sequence, and a read error may be involved. This chain links TRBV2 with TRBJ2-1; the D is unclear. Germline values: CDR1 SNHLY, CDR2 FYNNEI. There are 13 residues in the CDR3. The CDR3: CACLVSSYNEQFF. In DNA, the CDR3 is TGTGCCTGTCTAGTCAGCTCCTATAATGAGCAGTTTTTC. Complete variable domain (other parts from reference TRBV2 and TRBJ2-1): EPEVTQTPSHQVTQMGQEVILRCVPISNHLYFYWYRQILGQKVEFLVSFYNNEISEKSEIFDDQFSVERPDGSNFTLKIRSTKLEDSAMYFCACLVSSYNEQFFGPGTRLTVL.

A remark on this clonotype: A read error may produce the germline difference seen at one junction end. V gene TRBV11-2 combines with J gene TRBJ2-5, with 9 bases that match TRBD1. This CDR3 region has 16 residues. CDR1 and CDR2 from the germline V gene are SGHAT and FQNNGV. DNA of the CDR3: TGTGCCGGCAGTGCAAGAACAGGGGGCGCGAAAGAGACCCAGTACTTC. The encoded protein is CAGSARTGGAKETQYF.

Concerning this clonotype itself: With a much larger clone just one base away, this may be a read error. This sequence joins TRBV6-5 and TRBJ1-1, with D perhaps matching TRBD1 (6 bases). Germline V CDR1 and CDR2: MNHEY, SVGAGI. Trimming removed 7 bases from V and 3 bases from J, with 21 bases in between. CDR3 length equals 16 residues. The CDR3 is CASTIRPGHRDTEAFF. CDR3 nucleotide sequence: TGTGCCAGCACTATAAGACCGGGACATCGGGACACTGAAGCTTTCTTT.

J is TRBJ1-6 and V is TRBV28; D unresolved. V dropped 10 bases and J dropped 17 bases, with 27 bases sitting between them. The CDR3 sequence is 14 residues long. Germline loops: CDR1 MDHEN, CDR2 SYDVKM. The CDR3 spells CANCGLSGASHIHF. For the CDR3, the DNA is TGTGCCAACTGTGGACTATCCGGAGCTTCACACATCCACTTT. Looking up the rest from reference TRBV28 and TRBJ1-6 gives the full variable domain: DVKVTQSSRYLVKRTGEKVFLECVQDMDHENMFWYRQDPGLGLRLIYFSYDVKMKEKGDIPEGYSVSREKKERFSLILESASTNQTSMYLCANCGLSGASHIHFGNGTRLTVT.

As regards this clonotype: The CDR3 carries no conserved terminal phenylalanine or tryptophan, so it likely arises from a read error. No DNA is shown, since the ends of the CDR3 on it are uncertain; the CDR3 is the one TCRdb lists. The chain combines TRBV11-2 with TRBJ2-2; no check of the table's D call, TRBD1, against the DNA was made. The germline V gene encodes CDR1 SGHAT and CDR2 FQNNGV. The CDR3 has 15 residues if both end residues are counted. This CDR3 is CARSVETGDTGELFL.

At least ten counts were recorded for this clonotype. At one boundary the junction diverges from the germline segment, which might be a read error. The chain recombines TRBV11-3 with TRBJ1-1; the D gene is possibly TRBD1 (6 bases). CDR1 and CDR2 (germline): SGHNT, YENEEA. The CDR3 runs to 14 residues. CDR3 in amino acids: CASSREGDYTEAFF. CDR3 nucleotides: TGTGCCAGCAGCCGGGAGGGGGATTACACAGAAGCTTTCTTT.

Details on this clonotype: A read error may account for a junction end that differs from germline. This chain joins TRBV11-2 and TRBJ1-1; a weak D match, TRBD1 (6 bases). From germline, CDR1 is SGHAT and CDR2 FQNNGV. The CDR3 contains 20 residues. The CDR3 DNA reads TGTGCCAGTAGCGCTCGGGACATGGGGCGCAAGAGGTGGAGTAACACTGAGGCTTTCTTT. As protein: CASSARDMGRKRWSNTEAFF.

This clonotype was counted only a few times. One base away lies a much larger clone, so this may be a sequencing read error. The rearrangement joins TRBV6-5 to TRBJ2-3; tentatively, D is TRBD2 (5 bases). Germline lookup yields CDR1 MNHEY and CDR2 SVGAGI. CDR3 length: 14 amino acids. Here the CDR3 reads CSSSPSPRDGTQYF. Written as DNA, the CDR3 is TGTTCCAGCAGTCCTAGCCCTCGTGACGGTACGCAGTATTTT.